This passage covers 32 T cell receptor beta chains from one sample sequenced in a study of blood T cell repertoires in COVID-19. TCRdb keeps only in-frame clones here, not all; method: immunoSEQ multiplex PCR. The sample has over 200,000 clones, 83% seen once. Sequencing was done on a sample of peripheral blood. All receptors derive from a man aged 40-55 years with active or convalescent COVID-19.

The J gene is TRBJ1-1, the V gene TRBV7-2; no clear D. This CDR3 comprises 14 residues. Trimming pared 1 base from V and 4 bases from J, leaving 10 bases between. Looked up from germline, CDR1 is SGHTA and CDR2 is FQGNSA. The CDR3 loop reads CASSLDPGITEAFF. In DNA, the CDR3 is TGTGCCAGCAGCTTAGACCCAGGAATCACTGAAGCTTTCTTT.

The chain carries TRBV20-1 and TRBJ1-4, with D possibly matching TRBD1 (5 bases). CDR1 is DFQATT and CDR2 is SNEGSKA in the germline V gene (reference sequence). Trimming cost V 3 bases and J 6 bases, with 14 bases left between them. The CDR3 has 14 amino acids. CDR3 residues: CSASIQGSDEKLFF. The CDR3 bases are TGCAGTGCTAGTATTCAGGGCTCGGATGAAAAACTGTTTTTT.

Turning to this clone: Germline and junction disagree at one end, which may indicate a read error. The chain employs TRBV5-1 and TRBJ1-2; 7 bases line up with TRBD1. The CDR3 sequence is 13 residues long. Germline V CDR1 and CDR2: SGHRS, YFSETQ. The CDR3 reads CASRLGQNYGYTF. CDR3 bases: TGCGCCAGCAGGTTGGGACAGAACTATGGCTACACCTTC.

CDR3 bases: TGTGCCAGCAGCCGGGACCAGCGGGAGGGCCTCAATGAGCAGTTCTTC. This codes for CASSRDQREGLNEQFF. This chain joins TRBV4-2 and TRBJ2-1; 10 bases are a match to TRBD2. CDR3 size: 16 residues. The germline V gene has CDR1 LGHNA and CDR2 YNFKEQ. Trimming at V came to 4 bases and at J to 6 bases, leaving 9 bases not matched to a gene.

This clone was observed once. This rearrangement joins TRBV7-6 to TRBJ2-5; TRBD2 matches at 7 bases. The germline CDR1 and CDR2 sequences are SGHVS and FNYEAQ. The ends lost 3 bases at V and 4 bases at J; junction bases unmatched: 14. The CDR3 runs 17 residues. The CDR3 DNA sequence: TGTGCCAGCAGCTTTGGTGCGGGAGAGGGCGTGGGAGAGACCCAGTACTTC. Translating gives CASSFGAGEGVGETQYF.

This chain uses TRBV30 with TRBJ1-2; 10 bases are shared with TRBD1. V lost 5 bases, J lost 8 bases, and 11 bases stayed unmatched. This CDR3 is 14 amino acids long. The germline CDR1 and CDR2 sequences are GTSNPN and SVGIG (reference sequence). The CDR3 loop is CAWALRQGADGYTF. The CDR3 DNA follows: TGTGCCTGGGCGCTCAGACAGGGGGCGGACGGCTACACCTTC.

This chain connects TRBV29-1 to TRBJ2-7, with 7 bases lining up with TRBD2. This CDR3 is 16 amino acids long. The ends lost 3 bases at V and 2 bases at J; junction bases unmatched: 13. CDR1 and CDR2 from the germline V gene are SQVTM and ANQGSEA. CDR3 in DNA: TGCAGCGTTGAGGGAAGGGAGGGACCGCTCGCCTACGAGCAGTACTTC. As protein: CSVEGREGPLAYEQYF.

The CDR3 loop reads CASSRGGGLREKLFF. In DNA form, the CDR3 reads TGTGCCAGCAGTAGAGGGGGCGGTTTAAGAGAAAAACTGTTTTTT. The chain joins TRBV3-1 (or the pseudogene TRBV3-2) to TRBJ1-4; 7 bases match TRBD1. The CDR3 sequence is 15 residues long. Germline-derived CDR1 and CDR2 are LGHDT and YNNKEL (reference sequence). V shed 6 bases and J 8 bases; nucleotides not matched to a gene: 12.

The V gene is TRBV19, the J gene TRBJ1-1; 9 bases fit TRBD1. The CDR3 extends over 13 amino acids. Germline CDR1 is LNHDA and CDR2 is SQIVND (reference sequence). V was pared by 5 bases and J by 11 bases, with 9 bases of the junction left unmatched. The CDR3 DNA is TGTGCCAGTAGTGAACAGGGGGCGCCTGTTGCTTTCTTT. Translating gives CASSEQGAPVAFF.

J is TRBJ1-1 and V is TRBV3-1 (or the pseudogene TRBV3-2), with 8 positions matching TRBD1. CDR3 length equals 13 residues. Per germline, CDR1 LGHDT and CDR2 YNNKEL (reference sequence). V lost 6 bases, J lost 5 bases, and 5 bases stayed unmatched. Here the CDR3 DNA reads TGTGCCAGCAGGACAGGGGAGAGGACTGAAGCTTTCTTT. Translating it yields CASRTGERTEAFF.

This clone came up a few times. The genes are TRBV10-3 and TRBJ1-4, with D unclear. Trimming took 11 bases from V and 8 from J, leaving 18 bases between them. The CDR3 sequence is 13 residues long. CDR1 and CDR2 from the germline V gene are ENHRY and SYGVKD. CDR3 sequence reads: CAHRREGGEKLFF. The CDR3 DNA reads as TGTGCCCACCGGCGGGAGGGAGGGGAAAAACTGTTTTTT.

For the CDR3, the DNA is TGTGCCAGCAGTCACGGCGGGCATAATCCCGGGGAGCTGTTTTTT. It codes for CASSHGGHNPGELFF. The chain couples TRBV7-9 to TRBJ2-2, with a weak D call TRBD2 (5 bases). V was clipped by 6 bases and J by 6 bases, with 17 bases between them. The germline gives CDR1 SEHNR, CDR2 FQNEAQ (reference sequence). The CDR3 extends over 15 amino acids.

About this clone itself: The sample contains more than one DNA sequence encoding this CDR3. The chain recombines TRBV15 with TRBJ1-4; the D gene is possibly TRBD1 (5 bases). Germline V gene data show CDR1 as LNHNV and CDR2 as YYDKDF (reference sequence). This CDR3 is built from 14 residues. V dropped 5 bases and J dropped 5 bases, with 12 bases sitting between them. The CDR3 reads CATSPRATNEKLFF. The CDR3 DNA reads TGTGCCACCAGCCCCAGGGCGACAAATGAAAAACTGTTTTTT.

The CDR3 sequence is CASSLGTSGQETQYF. The CDR3 DNA sequence: TGTGCCAGCAGCTTAGGGACTAGCGGCCAGGAGACCCAGTACTTC. The V call is TRBV7-9, the J call TRBJ2-5; 10 positions match TRBD2. V gave up 1 base and J gave up 5 bases; unmatched junction bases: 4. CDR1 is SEHNR and CDR2 is FQNEAQ in the germline V gene (reference sequence). This CDR3 comprises 15 residues. The full variable domain, completed using reference TRBV7-9 and TRBJ2-5, is DTGVSQNPRHKITKRGQNVTFRCDPISEHNRLYWYRQTLGQGPEFLTYFQNEAQLEKSRLLSDRFSAERPKGSFSTLEIQRTEQGDSAMYLCASSLGTSGQETQYFGPGTRLLVL.

V is TRBV19 and J is TRBJ1-3; D possibly corresponds to TRBD1 (6 bases). The germline gives CDR1 LNHDA, CDR2 SQIVND (reference sequence). The CDR3 totals 15 residues. V was pared by 6 bases and J by 3 bases, with 15 bases between. The CDR3 region is CASRKQQDSGNTIYF. The CDR3 bases are TGTGCCAGTAGAAAGCAACAGGACAGTGGAAACACCATATATTTT.

This chain joins TRBV3-1 (or the pseudogene TRBV3-2) and TRBJ1-1; D not certain. V was clipped by 0 bases and J by 7 bases, with 9 bases between them. The CDR3 has 13 amino acids. Germline CDR1 and CDR2: LGHDT and YNNKEL (reference sequence). The CDR3 region is CASSQDSTGEAFF. In DNA, the CDR3 is TGTGCCAGCAGCCAAGATTCGACGGGTGAAGCTTTCTTT.

CDR3 DNA: TGTGCCAGCAGCCCCCCGACAGGGAAGGTCACTGAAGCTTTCTTT. Protein product: CASSPPTGKVTEAFF. The chain carries TRBV7-9 and TRBJ1-1, with 7 bases identical to TRBD1. Germline V CDR1 and CDR2: SEHNR, FQNEAQ (reference sequence). This CDR3 contains 15 residues. Trimming cost V 5 bases and J 4 bases; bases outside gene matches: 10. Filled out from reference TRBV7-9 and TRBJ1-1, the complete variable domain reads DTGVSQNPRHKITKRGQNVTFRCDPISEHNRLYWYRQTLGQGPEFLTYFQNEAQLEKSRLLSDRFSAERPKGSFSTLEIQRTEQGDSAMYLCASSPPTGKVTEAFFGQGTRLTVV.

A single count supports this clone. This chain joins TRBV2 and TRBJ2-1, with 9 bases that match TRBD1. The V gene's germline CDR1 is SNHLY and CDR2 FYNNEI. The CDR3 runs 13 residues. Trimming took 6 bases from V and 9 from J; bases not matched to a gene: 6. This chain's CDR3 is CASRGTGPGEQFF. In DNA form, the CDR3 reads TGTGCCAGCAGGGGGACAGGGCCAGGTGAGCAGTTCTTC.

The rearrangement uses TRBV4-2 and TRBJ2-7; D may be TRBD1 (6 bases). CDR3 length equals 13 residues. Germline V gene sequence: CDR1 LGHNA, CDR2 YNFKEQ. Trimming cost V 5 bases and J 6 bases, with 14 bases left between them. The DNA for the CDR3 is TGTGCCAGCAGCTCATATACAGGGTCCGAGCAGTACTTC. This encodes CASSSYTGSEQYF.

The chain couples TRBV6-2 or TRBV6-3 to TRBJ2-6; D could derive from TRBD1 or TRBD2 (5 bases each). Germline lookup yields CDR1 MNHEY and CDR2 SVGEGT. V was clipped by 6 bases and J by 4 bases, with 10 bases between them. The CDR3 consists of 14 residues. CDR3 DNA sequence: TGTGCCAGCAGCAGGGAGTCCGGGGCCAACGTCCTGACTTTC. This gives the protein CASSRESGANVLTF.

The chain joins TRBV7-2 to TRBJ1-6; D is uncertain. V was cut by 4 bases and J by 7 bases, with 8 bases left in between. The V gene's germline CDR1 is SGHTA and CDR2 FQGNSA. The CDR3 covers 13 residues. The CDR3 here is CASSSRGNSPLHF. CDR3 in DNA: TGTGCCAGCAGCTCCCGAGGGAATTCACCCCTCCACTTT.

V gene TRBV6-5 combines with J gene TRBJ2-7; 7 bases map to TRBD1. The V segment lost 7 bases and the J segment 2 bases; nucleotides outside the gene matches: 2. The germline gives CDR1 MNHEY, CDR2 SVGAGI. The CDR3 covers 12 residues. The CDR3 DNA reads TGTGCCAGCAAGGGACAGACCTACGAGCAGTACTTC. It codes for CASKGQTYEQYF.

This chain joins TRBV3-1 (or the pseudogene TRBV3-2) and TRBJ2-3; D might be TRBD2 (6 bases). CDR1 and CDR2 (germline): LGHDT, YNNKEL (reference sequence). The CDR3 has 17 residues. V shed 5 bases and J shed 1 base, with 19 bases lying between them. CDR3 sequence: CASSSSSGPPRTDTQYF. The DNA for the CDR3 is TGTGCCAGCAGCTCCAGTAGCGGTCCGCCACGCACAGATACGCAGTATTTT.

The rearrangement links TRBV5-4 to TRBJ1-6; 8 bases line up with TRBD1. The CDR3 has 17 amino acids. Germline V CDR1 and CDR2: SGHNT, YYREEE (reference sequence). After removal of 0 bases from V and 0 bases from J, the junction contained 2 bases not matched to a gene. The chain's CDR3 is CASSLAGGASYNSPLHF. CDR3 DNA: TGTGCCAGCAGCTTGGCAGGGGGCGCCTCCTATAATTCACCCCTCCACTTT.

The chain is built from TRBV30 and TRBJ1-4, with 9 nucleotides matching TRBD1. The CDR3 runs 14 residues. CDR1 and CDR2 from the germline V gene are GTSNPN and SVGIG (reference sequence). Trimming at V came to 3 bases and at J to 5 bases, leaving 4 bases not matched to a gene. CDR3 amino acids: CAWRKTGGNEKLFF. The CDR3 DNA reads as TGTGCCTGGAGGAAGACAGGGGGGAATGAAAAACTGTTTTTT.

This rearrangement joins TRBV7-2 to TRBJ2-7, with TRBD2 matching over 8 bases. Germline CDR1 SGHTA, CDR2 FQGNSA. The CDR3 is 14 amino acids. Trimming took 3 bases from V and 7 from J; bases not matched to a gene: 8. CDR3 loop: CASSFTPGGREQYF. The CDR3 region has the DNA TGTGCCAGCAGCTTTACACCGGGGGGGAGGGAGCAGTACTTC.

This chain uses TRBV18 with TRBJ2-5; D is ambiguous. V was cut by 3 bases and J by 2 bases, with 10 bases left in between. CDR3 length: 14 residues. Germline assignment: CDR1 KGHSH and CDR2 LQKENI. The CDR3 coding sequence is TGTGCCAGCTCACCCGGCAGGATTCAAGAGACCCAGTACTTC. This encodes CASSPGRIQETQYF.

The V gene is TRBV7-2, the J gene TRBJ2-5; D remains unclear. The CDR3 length is 16 residues. Germline CDR1 is SGHTA and CDR2 is FQGNSA. Trimming left V 1 base short and J 4 bases short, with 16 bases between. CDR3 sequence: CASSLGYQAFRETQYF. CDR3 sequence (DNA): TGTGCCAGCAGCTTAGGATATCAGGCGTTCCGAGAGACCCAGTACTTC.

To note about this clone: The germline gene is not matched at one end of the junction; a read error may be the cause. The gene calls are TRBV6-2 or TRBV6-3 and TRBJ2-7; D not certain. Looked up from germline, CDR1 is MNHEY and CDR2 is SVGEGT. This CDR3 has 15 residues. The CDR3 protein is CASSYSGGNNNERYF. DNA for the CDR3: TGTGCCAGCAGTTACTCGGGTGGAAATAACAACGAGCGGTACTTC.

V gene TRBV2 combines with J gene TRBJ2-7, with a weak D call TRBD1 (5 bases). Germline V CDR1 and CDR2: SNHLY, FYNNEI. The CDR3 runs 15 residues. Trimming took 2 bases from V and 7 from J, leaving 18 bases between them. The CDR3 region has the DNA TGTGCCAGCAGTGAACTTCAGGGCGCCCCCGGTGAGCAGTACTTC. It encodes CASSELQGAPGEQYF.

The rearrangement links TRBV11-2 to TRBJ2-3, with 8 bases aligning to TRBD2. Per the germline V gene, CDR1 is SGHAT and CDR2 is FQNNGV. J gave up 2 bases and V 3 bases, and 4 bases lay outside the gene matches. This CDR3 is 15 amino acids long. The DNA for the CDR3 is TGTGCCAGCAGCTTTCAGCGGGGGACCACAGATACGCAGTATTTT. Protein: CASSFQRGTTDTQYF.

The chain couples TRBV5-1 to TRBJ2-7; TRBD2 matches at 8 bases. CDR3 length: 15 amino acids. J gave up 6 bases and V 0 bases, and 8 bases lay outside the gene matches. CDR1 and CDR2 from the germline V gene are SGHRS and YFSETQ. The CDR3 nucleotides read TGCGCCAGCAGCTTGGTCCCGACTAGCGTAGGCGAGCAGTACTTC. Protein product: CASSLVPTSVGEQYF.